The 16 T cell receptor beta chains below come from one sample, sequenced in a study of CD8 T cells in Susac syndrome. RNA in amounts of about 0.45 to 1 ug was reverse transcribed with random hexamers. Via MiXCR, TCRdb re-called the immunoSEQ multiplex PCR reads, giving one row per CDR3 protein. The sample holds 140,000 to 150,000 distinct CDR3 sequences, roughly 94% seen once. Input material: CD4+ T cells from PBMCs. Receptor source: a human donor in good health.

The chain combines TRBV19 with TRBJ1-3; 7 nucleotides align to TRBD1. This CDR3 is 14 amino acids long. V lost 6 bases and J lost 3; bases outside the gene matches: 5. From germline, CDR1 is LNHDA and CDR2 SQIVND (reference sequence). The CDR3 sequence: CASRKDRDGNTIYF. CDR3 DNA sequence: TGTGCCAGTAGAAAAGACAGGGATGGAAACACCATATATTTT.

Only a few counts were recorded for this clonotype. The chain recombines TRBV3-1 with TRBJ2-3; the match to TRBD2 covers 7 bases. Germline-derived CDR1 and CDR2 are LGHDT and YNNKEL (reference sequence). Losses at the gene ends were 3 bases for V and 3 bases for J; bases not matched to a gene: 6. The CDR3 extends over 15 amino acids. The CDR3 region is CASSQGPGGTDTQYF. CDR3 DNA: TGTGCCAGCAGCCAGGGGCCCGGGGGGACAGATACGCAGTATTTT.

The chain joins TRBV5-1 to TRBJ2-3, with 8 bases lining up with TRBD2. This CDR3 is built from 16 residues. Germline V gene sequence: CDR1 SGHRS, CDR2 YFSETQ. After removal of 4 bases from V and 0 bases from J, the junction contained 7 bases not matched to a gene. CDR3 coding DNA: TGCGCCAGCAGCCGGGTAGCGGGAACTAGCACAGATACGCAGTATTTT. The encoded protein is CASSRVAGTSTDTQYF.

This clonotype has a single count. The V gene is TRBV9, the J gene TRBJ2-7, with TRBD2 matching over 9 bases. The CDR3 length is 16 residues. With V trimmed by 2 bases and J by 4 bases, 10 bases remained unmatched. CDR1 and CDR2 from the germline V gene are SGDLS and YYNGEE. CDR3 sequence: CASSVSGAGGPYEQYF. CDR3 in DNA: TGTGCCAGCAGCGTCTCGGGGGCGGGAGGGCCTTACGAGCAGTACTTC.

In its sample, this clonotype was seen once. The rearrangement uses TRBV10-3 and TRBJ2-1, with D possibly matching TRBD2 (7 bases). The CDR3 has 16 amino acids. V shed 2 bases and J shed 5 bases, with 16 bases lying between them. Germline V gives CDR1 ENHRY, CDR2 SYGVKD. The CDR3 protein is CAISEGGAGEHNEQFF. The CDR3 nucleotides read TGTGCCATCAGTGAGGGGGGGGCGGGAGAACACAATGAGCAGTTCTTC.

The chain is built from TRBV2 and TRBJ1-2; unclear D gene. Germline V gene lookup returns CDR1 SNHLY and CDR2 FYNNEI. Trimming pared 1 base from V and 8 bases from J, leaving 8 bases between. CDR3 length: 12 residues. The CDR3 protein is CASSEDYKGYTF. The CDR3 nucleotides are TGTGCCAGCAGTGAAGACTATAAAGGCTACACCTTC. The variable domain in full, completed from reference TRBV2 and TRBJ1-2, reads EPEVTQTPSHQVTQMGQEVILRCVPISNHLYFYWYRQILGQKVEFLVSFYNNEISEKSEIFDDQFSVERPDGSNFTLKIRSTKLEDSAMYFCASSEDYKGYTFGSGTRLTVV.

In this sample, this clonotype turned up once. This rearrangement joins TRBV7-9 to TRBJ1-1, with D unresolved. The ends were cut back, 4 bases at V and 6 bases at J, with 18 bases in the middle. The CDR3 consists of 15 residues. Germline V gives CDR1 SEHNR, CDR2 FQNEAQ (reference sequence). In DNA, the CDR3 is TGTGCCAGCAGCTCTGGGTCGGTAGTGAGTGCTGAAGCTTTCTTT. It translates to CASSSGSVVSAEAFF.

This chain joins TRBV6-1 and TRBJ2-7; D not certain. The V end lost 11 bases, the J end lost 4 bases, and 9 bases lay between the germline ends. This CDR3 contains 10 residues. Germline CDR1 and CDR2: MNHNS and SASEGT. CDR3 sequence reads: CASAYYEQYF. CDR3 bases: TGTGCCTCAGCCTATTACGAGCAGTACTTC.

This clonotype was seen just once. The chain joins TRBV11-2 to TRBJ2-1; no clear D. V was pared by 2 bases and J by 4 bases, with 12 bases between. The CDR3 totals 15 residues. CDR1 and CDR2 from the germline V gene are SGHAT and FQNNGV. The CDR3 bases are TGTGCCAGCAGCTTATCGCAAAACGGATACAATGAGCAGTTCTTC. Encoded protein: CASSLSQNGYNEQFF.

The chain recombines TRBV7-8 with TRBJ2-7, with D hard to call. V gave up 1 base and J gave up 0 bases, with 7 bases separating them. The CDR3 loop spans 14 amino acids. Germline loops: CDR1 SGHVS, CDR2 FQNEAQ. The CDR3 DNA reads as TGTGCCAGCAGCTTAGGAGTTCCCTCCTACGAGCAGTACTTC. Translation gives CASSLGVPSYEQYF.

This chain uses TRBV12-3 or TRBV12-4 with TRBJ2-7; D gene ambiguous. V was trimmed by 5 bases and J by 0 bases, leaving 14 bases between them. The CDR3 extends over 15 amino acids. This chain's CDR3 is CASSHPGLLSYEQYF. As DNA, the CDR3 is TGTGCCAGCAGTCACCCGGGCCTACTCTCCTACGAGCAGTACTTC.

This rearrangement joins TRBV12-3 or TRBV12-4 to TRBJ1-4, with 7 bases that match TRBD1. The CDR3 is 15 amino acids. V lost 5 bases to trimming and J lost 7 bases; unmatched junction nucleotides: 10. The CDR3 nucleotides read TGTGCCAGCAGTATCCGACAGGGTACGGGTGAAAAACTGTTTTTT. It yields the protein CASSIRQGTGEKLFF.

In DNA, the CDR3 is TGTGCCAGCTCCCACCCGGAGGTTGGAGCTTTCTTT. It codes for CASSHPEVGAFF. This chain links TRBV18 with TRBJ1-1; D unclear. In germline, CDR1 is KGHSH, CDR2 LQKENI. The CDR3 sequence is 12 residues long. Trimming shortened V by 6 bases and J by 10 bases, and 15 bases separated the two germline ends.

V gene TRBV19 combines with J gene TRBJ1-1; D uncertain. V lost 11 bases, J lost 0 bases, and 7 bases lay in between. CDR1 is LNHDA and CDR2 is SQIVND in the germline V gene (reference sequence). The CDR3 is 11 residues long. CDR3 in amino acids: CAGIMNTEAFF. CDR3 in DNA: TGTGCCGGCATCATGAACACTGAAGCTTTCTTT.

This clonotype was found once. The J gene is TRBJ2-7, the V gene TRBV3-1, with 8 bases lining up with TRBD2. The germline CDR1 and CDR2 sequences are LGHDT and YNNKEL (reference sequence). This CDR3 spans 15 amino acids. V shed 6 bases and J 3 bases; nucleotides not matched to a gene: 10. CDR3 coding DNA: TGTGCCAGCAGGGGGTCGAGGCTAGCGGGCTACGAGCAGTACTTC. Protein product: CASRGSRLAGYEQYF.

The V call is TRBV6-2 or TRBV6-3, the J call TRBJ2-5; no reliable D call. The germline V gene encodes CDR1 MNHEY and CDR2 SVGEGT. The CDR3 has 13 amino acids. Trimming pared 7 bases from V and 5 bases from J, leaving 14 bases between. The CDR3 nucleotides read TGTGCCAGCACCGACCCAGCGTGGGAGACCCAGTACTTC. It codes for CASTDPAWETQYF.